This TCR beta chain was identified during a study of blood T cell repertoires in COVID-19. Study at large: Sites in the United States, Italy and Spain provided acute and convalescent COVID-19 samples.

Method: immunoSEQ multiplex PCR; TCRdb's copy keeps in-frame clones and lacks some. Of roughly 76,000 clones listed, 80% to 95% were seen once; the top ten hold 4.5% to 6%. CDR1 is GTSNPN and CDR2 is SVGIG in the germline V gene (reference sequence). V lost 3 bases, J lost 7 bases, and 10 bases lay in between. This CDR3 region has 11 residues. This receptor was identified in a woman aged 55-70 years with active COVID-19. V usage is TRBV30 and J usage is TRBJ2-7, with no clear D. What was sequenced was peripheral blood. CDR3 sequence (DNA): TGTGCCTGGAGCGCACAAGCGGAGCAGTACTTC. Residues: CAWSAQAEQYF.